This TCR beta chain was retrieved from a study of relationships among human T cell subsets. Germline V gives CDR1 SEHNR, CDR2 FQNEAQ (reference sequence). There are 12 residues in the CDR3. V was clipped by 5 bases and J by 6 bases, with 9 bases between them. This clonotype has a handful of counts. From mRNA, alpha and beta CDR3 regions were amplified using semiquantitative ARM-PCR. Tagged nested gene-specific primers were used first, then communal superprimers amplified exponentially. Each CDR3 protein is one row after TCRdb ran MiXCR on the multiplex PCR reads. The sample lists more than 10,000 distinct CDR3 sequences, around 67% occurring once. Th1 cells were collected as flow-through following bead selections for CD25, CD56 and CD294. Subset-specific monoclonal antibody beads were used to isolate T cell subsets.

This receptor was taken from a man in his forties in good health. J is TRBJ2-3 and V is TRBV7-9; D call uncertain. The sample taken for sequencing was CD4+ Th1 cells sorted from blood. Here the CDR3 DNA reads TGTGCCAGCAGCGGGCGGACGGATACGCAGTATTTT. This gives the protein CASSGRTDTQYF.